This T cell receptor (beta chain) comes out of a study of cytomegalovirus exposure and HLA in healthy donors. The V gene lost 4 bases and the J gene lost 4 bases, with 12 bases spanning the gap. This CDR3 region has 14 residues. CDR1 is SEHNR and CDR2 is FQNEAQ in the germline V gene (reference sequence). Clones were read by immunoSEQ multiplex PCR, and TCRdb kept only the in-frame ones, dropping some. The table records about 110,000 clones, roughly 95% of them present only once. Sequences were obtained from PBMCs. This TCR was sampled from a woman aged 18-35 years in good health and CMV-seronegative. V gene TRBV7-9 combines with J gene TRBJ2-3; maybe TRBD2 (5 bases). CDR3 region: CASSSDGLSDTQYF. CDR3 sequence (DNA): TGTGCCAGCAGCTCCGACGGACTGTCAGATACGCAGTATTTT.